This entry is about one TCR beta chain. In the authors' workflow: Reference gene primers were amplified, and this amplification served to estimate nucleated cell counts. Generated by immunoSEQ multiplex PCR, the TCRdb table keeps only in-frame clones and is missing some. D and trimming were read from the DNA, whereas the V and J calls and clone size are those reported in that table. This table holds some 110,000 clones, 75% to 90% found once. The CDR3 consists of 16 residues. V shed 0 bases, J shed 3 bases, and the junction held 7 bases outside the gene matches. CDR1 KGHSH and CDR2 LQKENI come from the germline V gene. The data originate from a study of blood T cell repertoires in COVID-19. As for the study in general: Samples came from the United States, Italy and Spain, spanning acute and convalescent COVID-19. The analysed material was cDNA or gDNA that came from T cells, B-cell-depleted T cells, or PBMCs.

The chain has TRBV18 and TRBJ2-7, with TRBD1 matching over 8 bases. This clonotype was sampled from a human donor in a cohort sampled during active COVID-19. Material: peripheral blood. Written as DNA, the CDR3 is TGTGCCAGCTCACCACCCAATAGGGACAGGAGCTACGAGCAGTACTTC. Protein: CASSPPNRDRSYEQYF.